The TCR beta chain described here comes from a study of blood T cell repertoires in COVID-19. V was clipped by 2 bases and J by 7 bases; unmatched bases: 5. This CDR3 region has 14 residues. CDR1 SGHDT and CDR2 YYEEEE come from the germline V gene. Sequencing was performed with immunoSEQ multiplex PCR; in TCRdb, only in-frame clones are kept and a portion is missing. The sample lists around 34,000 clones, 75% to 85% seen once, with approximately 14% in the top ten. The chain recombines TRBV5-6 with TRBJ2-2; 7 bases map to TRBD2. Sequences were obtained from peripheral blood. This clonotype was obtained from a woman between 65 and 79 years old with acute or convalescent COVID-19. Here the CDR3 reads CASSLAGIDGELFF. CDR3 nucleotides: TGTGCCAGCAGCTTAGCGGGGATTGACGGGGAGCTGTTTTTT. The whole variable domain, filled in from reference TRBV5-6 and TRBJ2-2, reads DAGVTQSPTHLIKTRGQQVTLRCSPKSGHDTVSWYQQALGQGPQFIFQYYEEEERQRGNFPDRFSGHQFPNYSSELNVNALLLGDSALYLCASSLAGIDGELFFGEGSRLTVL.